The rows below give T cell receptor beta chains drawn from one sample of a study of T cells in Graves' hyperthyroidism and ophthalmopathy. One entry per CDR3 protein results from TCRdb running MiXCR on the multiplex PCR reads. The data contain 500,000 to 750,000 distinct CDR3 sequences, 12% to 15% of them singletons. Sequencing was performed on blood. All receptors come from a woman aged 18 to 35 with Graves' ophthalmopathy. The CDR3 runs from the conserved cysteine through the conserved F or W.

J: TRBJ2-1
V: TRBV7-6
CDR3: CASSLKREGQKEQFF

J: TRBJ2-2
V: TRBV2
CDR3: CASSGRSASNTGELFF

J: TRBJ2-5
V: TRBV9
CDR3: CASSVEFGGGPLYF

J: TRBJ1-5
V: TRBV6-6
CDR3: CASSYSRGNNQPQHF

J: TRBJ2-5
V: TRBV24-1
CDR3: CATSAQDRDQETQYF

J: TRBJ2-7
V: TRBV20-1
CDR3: CSAMTGTKRYEQYF

J: TRBJ1-1
V: TRBV24-1
CDR3: CATGDSLRTDLSNTEAFF

J: TRBJ2-3
V: TRBV4-1
CDR3: CASSQGLAGGPVDTQYF

J: TRBJ2-3
V: TRBV2
CDR3: CASSEGQGVGTDTQYF

J: TRBJ1-5
V: TRBV3-1
CDR3: CASSHGTSVSNQPQHF

J: TRBJ2-1
V: TRBV18
CDR3: CASSPGTREGNEQFF

J: TRBJ2-7
V: TRBV7-9
CDR3: CASSSGRGGSNYEQYF

J: TRBJ2-5
V: TRBV2
CDR3: CASSIPGGETQYF

J: TRBJ2-1
V: TRBV7-8
CDR3: CASSLVWREGIEQFF

J: TRBJ2-2
V: TRBV28
CDR3: CASSLSGDSNTGELFF

J: TRBJ2-2
V: TRBV20-1
CDR3: CSARKGATNTGELFF